This TCR beta chain emerged from a study of blood T cell repertoires in COVID-19. About the research overall: From the United States, Italy and Spain came samples of acute and convalescent COVID-19. T cells, B-cell-depleted T cells, or PBMCs provided the cDNA or gDNA that served as material.

Per the study methods: Estimation of nucleated cell counts relied on the amplification of reference gene primers. Some clones are missing from TCRdb's copy, which holds only in-frame ones; the method was immunoSEQ multiplex PCR. That table furnishes V, J and clone size, whereas the DNA furnished D and trimming. The table has roughly 350,000 clones, around 91% seen once. This clonotype originated in a woman aged 18-35 years who had recovered from COVID-19. Sequencing was done on a sample of peripheral blood.

The CDR3 reads CASSLVGLAGPDTQYF. The CDR3, as DNA: TGTGCCAGCAGCTTAGTTGGGCTAGCGGGACCAGATACGCAGTATTTT. The chain employs TRBV11-2 and TRBJ2-3, with 9 positions matching TRBD2. CDR3 length: 16 residues. With 1 base clipped from V and 4 bases from J, the junction kept 6 bases outside the gene matches. CDR1 and CDR2 from the germline V gene are SGHAT and FQNNGV.